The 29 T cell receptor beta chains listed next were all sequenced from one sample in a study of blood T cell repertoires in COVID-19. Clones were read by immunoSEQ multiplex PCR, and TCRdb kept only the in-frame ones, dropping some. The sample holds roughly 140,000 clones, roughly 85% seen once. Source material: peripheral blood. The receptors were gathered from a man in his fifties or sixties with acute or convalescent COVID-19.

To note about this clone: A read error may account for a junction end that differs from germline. The CDR3 spells CASSQSGTVSIKNIRYF. As DNA, the CDR3 is TGTGCCAGCAGCCAAAGCGGGACGGTTTCAATCAAAAACATTCGGTACTTC. This chain connects TRBV4-2 to TRBJ2-4, with 7 bases that match TRBD2. Germline V lookup: CDR1 LGHNA, CDR2 YNFKEQ. The CDR3 is 17 residues long.

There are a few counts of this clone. CDR3 sequence: CASSFSGVVYGYTF. The CDR3 DNA reads as TGTGCCAGTAGTTTTTCAGGGGTGGTCTATGGCTACACCTTC. This sequence joins TRBV19 and TRBJ1-2, with D perhaps TRBD1 (6 bases). Trimming removed 5 bases from V and 4 bases from J, with 14 bases in between. There are 14 residues in the CDR3. Germline values: CDR1 LNHDA, CDR2 SQIVND (reference sequence).

CDR3 in amino acids: CASSYSTGRLSGELFF. For the CDR3, the DNA is TGTGCCAGCAGTTACTCGACAGGGAGATTGAGCGGGGAGCTGTTTTTT. The chain employs TRBV6-5 and TRBJ2-2; TRBD1 agrees at 7 bases. CDR3 length equals 16 residues. Germline CDR1 and CDR2: MNHEY and SVGAGI. V lost 0 bases to trimming and J lost 7 bases; unmatched junction nucleotides: 8.

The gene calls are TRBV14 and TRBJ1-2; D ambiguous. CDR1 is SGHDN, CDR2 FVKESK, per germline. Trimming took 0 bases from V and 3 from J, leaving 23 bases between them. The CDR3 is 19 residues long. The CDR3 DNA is TGTGCCAGCAGCCAAGATTTTTCTGTTCAAGGGCGGGTTTACTATGGCTACACCTTC. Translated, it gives CASSQDFSVQGRVYYGYTF.

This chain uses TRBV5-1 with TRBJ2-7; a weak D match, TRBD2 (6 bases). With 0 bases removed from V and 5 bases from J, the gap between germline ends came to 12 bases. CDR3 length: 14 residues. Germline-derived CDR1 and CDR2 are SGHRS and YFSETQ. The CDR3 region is CASSLGGNSNEQYF. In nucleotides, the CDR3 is TGCGCCAGCAGCTTGGGCGGGAATTCCAACGAGCAGTACTTC.

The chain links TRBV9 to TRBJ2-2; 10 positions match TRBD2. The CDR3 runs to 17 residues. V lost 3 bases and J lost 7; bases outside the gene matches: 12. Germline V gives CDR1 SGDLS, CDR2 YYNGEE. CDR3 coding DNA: TGTGCCAGCAGCGGATGGTCTAGCGGGAGAGAGGTCGGGGAGCTGTTTTTT. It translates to CASSGWSSGREVGELFF.

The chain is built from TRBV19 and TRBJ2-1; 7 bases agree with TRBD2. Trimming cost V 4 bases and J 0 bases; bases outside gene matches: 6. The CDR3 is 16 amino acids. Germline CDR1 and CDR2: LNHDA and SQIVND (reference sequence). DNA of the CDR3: TGTGCCAGTAGTACACCGCGGACTAGCTCCTACAATGAGCAGTTCTTC. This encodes CASSTPRTSSYNEQFF. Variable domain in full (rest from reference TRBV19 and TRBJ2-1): DGGITQSPKYLFRKEGQNVTLSCEQNLNHDAMYWYRQDPGQGLRLIYYSQIVNDFQKGDIAEGYSVSREKKESFPLTVTSAQKNPTAFYLCASSTPRTSSYNEQFFGPGTRLTVL.

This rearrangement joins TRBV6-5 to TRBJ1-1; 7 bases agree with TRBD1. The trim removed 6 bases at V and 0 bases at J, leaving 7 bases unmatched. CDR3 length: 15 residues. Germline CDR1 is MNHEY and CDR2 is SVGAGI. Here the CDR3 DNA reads TGTGCCAGCAGAACCCTACAGGGGTTGAACACTGAAGCTTTCTTT. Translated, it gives CASRTLQGLNTEAFF.

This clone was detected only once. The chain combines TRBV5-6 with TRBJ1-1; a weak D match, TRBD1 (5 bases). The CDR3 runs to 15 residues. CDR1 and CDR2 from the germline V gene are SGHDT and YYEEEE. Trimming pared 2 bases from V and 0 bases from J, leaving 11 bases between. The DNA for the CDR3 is TGTGCCAGCAGCTTTCAGGGTTACATGAACACTGAAGCTTTCTTT. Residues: CASSFQGYMNTEAFF.

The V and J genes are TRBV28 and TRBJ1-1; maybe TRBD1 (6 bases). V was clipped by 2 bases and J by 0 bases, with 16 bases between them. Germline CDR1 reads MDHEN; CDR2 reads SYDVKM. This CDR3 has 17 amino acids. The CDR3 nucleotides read TGTGCCAGCAGTTTAGGCAGGGGCCGCCATATGAACACTGAAGCTTTCTTT. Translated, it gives CASSLGRGRHMNTEAFF.

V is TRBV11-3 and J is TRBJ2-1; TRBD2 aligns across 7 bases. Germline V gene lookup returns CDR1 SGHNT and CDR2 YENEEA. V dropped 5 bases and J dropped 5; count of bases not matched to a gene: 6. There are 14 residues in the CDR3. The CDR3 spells CASSRGAGNNEQFF. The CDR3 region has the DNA TGTGCCAGCAGCCGAGGAGCGGGGAACAATGAGCAGTTCTTC. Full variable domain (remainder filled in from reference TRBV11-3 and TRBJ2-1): EAGVVQSPRYKIIEKKQPVAFWCNPISGHNTLYWYLQNLGQGPELLIRYENEEAVDDSQLPKDRFSAERLKGVDSTLKIQPAELGDSAVYLCASSRGAGNNEQFFGPGTRLTVL.

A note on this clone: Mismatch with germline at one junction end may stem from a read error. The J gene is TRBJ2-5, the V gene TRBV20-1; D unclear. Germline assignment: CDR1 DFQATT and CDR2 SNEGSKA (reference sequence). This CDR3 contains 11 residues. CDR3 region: CSAPGQGTQYF. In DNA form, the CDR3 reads TGCAGTGCTCCGGGTCAAGGGACCCAGTACTTC.

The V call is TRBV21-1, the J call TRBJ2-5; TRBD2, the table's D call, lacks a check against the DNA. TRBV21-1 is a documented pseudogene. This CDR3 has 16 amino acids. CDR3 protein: CAGWTSGSSYQETQYF. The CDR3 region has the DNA TGTGCCGGATGGACTAGCGGGAGTAGTTACCAAGAGACCCAGTACTTC.

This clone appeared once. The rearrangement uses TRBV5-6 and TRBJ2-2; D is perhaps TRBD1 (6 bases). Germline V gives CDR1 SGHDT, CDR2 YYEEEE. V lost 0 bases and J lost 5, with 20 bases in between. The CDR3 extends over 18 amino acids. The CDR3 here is CASSLGHHSNRETGELFF. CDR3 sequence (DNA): TGTGCCAGCAGCTTGGGGCACCACTCCAACAGGGAGACCGGGGAGCTGTTTTTT.

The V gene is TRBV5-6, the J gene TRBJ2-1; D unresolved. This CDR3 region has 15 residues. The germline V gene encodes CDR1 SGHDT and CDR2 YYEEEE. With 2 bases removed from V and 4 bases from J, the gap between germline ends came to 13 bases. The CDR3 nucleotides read TGTGCCAGCAGCTTAGACGGAGTCCATTACAATGAGCAGTTCTTC. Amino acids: CASSLDGVHYNEQFF. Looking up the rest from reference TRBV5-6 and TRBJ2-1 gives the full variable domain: DAGVTQSPTHLIKTRGQQVTLRCSPKSGHDTVSWYQQALGQGPQFIFQYYEEEERQRGNFPDRFSGHQFPNYSSELNVNALLLGDSALYLCASSLDGVHYNEQFFGPGTRLTVL.

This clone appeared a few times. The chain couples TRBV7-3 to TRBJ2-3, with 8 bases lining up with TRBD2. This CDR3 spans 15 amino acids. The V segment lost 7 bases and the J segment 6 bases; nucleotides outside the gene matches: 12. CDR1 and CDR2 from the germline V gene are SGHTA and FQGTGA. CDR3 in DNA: TGTGCCAGCAAGAAGACTAGCGAGGGTGCGGATACGCAGTATTTT. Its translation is CASKKTSEGADTQYF.

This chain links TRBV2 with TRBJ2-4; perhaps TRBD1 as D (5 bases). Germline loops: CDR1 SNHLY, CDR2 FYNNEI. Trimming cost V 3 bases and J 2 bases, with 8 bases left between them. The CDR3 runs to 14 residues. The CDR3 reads CASSDRETKNIQYF. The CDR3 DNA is TGTGCCAGCAGTGACAGGGAAACCAAAAACATTCAGTACTTC.

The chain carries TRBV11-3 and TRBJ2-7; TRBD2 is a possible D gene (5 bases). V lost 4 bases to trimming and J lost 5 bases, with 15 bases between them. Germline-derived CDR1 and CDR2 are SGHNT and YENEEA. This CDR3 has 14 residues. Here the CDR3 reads CASSYLALVNEQYF. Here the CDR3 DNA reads TGTGCCAGCAGCTACTTAGCGTTGGTCAACGAGCAGTACTTC.

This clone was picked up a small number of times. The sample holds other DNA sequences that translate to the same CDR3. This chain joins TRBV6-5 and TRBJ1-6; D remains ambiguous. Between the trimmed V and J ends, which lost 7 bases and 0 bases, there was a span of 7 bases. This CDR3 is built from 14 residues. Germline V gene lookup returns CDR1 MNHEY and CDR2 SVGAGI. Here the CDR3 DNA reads TGTGCCAGCACTCGGGGCTCCTATAATTCACCCCTCCACTTT. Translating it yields CASTRGSYNSPLHF.

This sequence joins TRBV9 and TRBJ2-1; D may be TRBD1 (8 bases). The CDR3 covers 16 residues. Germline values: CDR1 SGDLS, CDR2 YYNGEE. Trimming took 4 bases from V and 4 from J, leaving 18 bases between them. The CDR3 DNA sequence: TGTGCCAGCAGCTCCAGGACAGGGAGGGCATACAATGAGCAGTTCTTC. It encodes CASSSRTGRAYNEQFF.

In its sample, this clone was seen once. Written as DNA, the CDR3 is TGTGCCAGTCAAAAGACAGCTAGCACAGATACGCAGTATTTT. It encodes CASQKTASTDTQYF. The J gene is TRBJ2-3, the V gene TRBV19; possibly TRBD1 for D (5 bases). Germline V CDR1 and CDR2: LNHDA, SQIVND (reference sequence). V was cut by 8 bases and J by 0 bases, with 12 bases left in between. CDR3 length: 14 amino acids.

CDR3 nucleotide sequence: TGTGCCTGGAGTGGGCCTCCCAATCAGCCCCAGCATTTT. Translation: CAWSGPPNQPQHF. The rearrangement joins TRBV30 to TRBJ1-5; D is ambiguous. This CDR3 region has 13 residues. Trimming shortened V by 1 base and J by 3 bases, and 7 bases separated the two germline ends. CDR1 and CDR2 from the germline V gene are GTSNPN and SVGIG (reference sequence).

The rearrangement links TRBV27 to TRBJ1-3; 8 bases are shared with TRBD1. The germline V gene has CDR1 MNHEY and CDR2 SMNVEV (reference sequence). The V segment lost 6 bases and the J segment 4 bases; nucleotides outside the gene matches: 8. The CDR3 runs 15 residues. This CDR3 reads CASRLQGAEGNTIYF. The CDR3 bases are TGTGCCAGCAGGCTGCAGGGGGCAGAAGGAAACACCATATATTTT.

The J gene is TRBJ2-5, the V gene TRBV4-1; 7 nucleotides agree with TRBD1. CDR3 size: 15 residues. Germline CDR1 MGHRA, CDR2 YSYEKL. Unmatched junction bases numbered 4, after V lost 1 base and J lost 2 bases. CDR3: CASSQAGTEQETQYF. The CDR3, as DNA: TGCGCCAGCAGCCAAGCCGGGACAGAACAAGAGACCCAGTACTTC.

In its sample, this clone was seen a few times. CDR3 nucleotides: TGTGCCAGAAGCTTGAGCGATCCCGGGACAGGGGTAGGTACTGAAGCTTTCTTT. Its translation is CARSLSDPGTGVGTEAFF. The chain employs TRBV5-3 and TRBJ1-1; 10 nucleotides agree with TRBD1. TRBV5-3 is an ORF, and what it does is uncertain. V gave up 1 base and J gave up 5 bases; unmatched junction bases: 14. This CDR3 has 18 amino acids.

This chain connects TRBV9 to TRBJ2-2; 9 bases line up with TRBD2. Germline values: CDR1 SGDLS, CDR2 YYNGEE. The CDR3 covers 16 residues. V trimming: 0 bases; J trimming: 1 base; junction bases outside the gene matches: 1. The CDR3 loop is CASSVGGGVNTGELFF. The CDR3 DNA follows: TGTGCCAGCAGCGTAGGCGGGGGGGTGAACACCGGGGAGCTGTTTTTT.

CDR3 nucleotide sequence: TGTGCCTGGAGGGCGGGGGACCGACTCACAGATACGCAGTATTTT. This gives the protein CAWRAGDRLTDTQYF. J is TRBJ2-3 and V is TRBV30, with 7 bases aligning to TRBD2. J was trimmed by 2 bases and V by 3 bases; bases with no gene match: 8. Germline-derived CDR1 and CDR2 are GTSNPN and SVGIG (reference sequence). CDR3 length: 15 amino acids.

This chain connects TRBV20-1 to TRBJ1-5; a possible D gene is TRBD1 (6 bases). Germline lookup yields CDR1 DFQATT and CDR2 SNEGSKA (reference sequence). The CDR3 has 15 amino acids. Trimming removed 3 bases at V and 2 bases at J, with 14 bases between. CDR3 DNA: TGCAGTGCTAGTGGCCAGGGGATGGGCAATCAGCCCCAGCATTTT. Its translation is CSASGQGMGNQPQHF.

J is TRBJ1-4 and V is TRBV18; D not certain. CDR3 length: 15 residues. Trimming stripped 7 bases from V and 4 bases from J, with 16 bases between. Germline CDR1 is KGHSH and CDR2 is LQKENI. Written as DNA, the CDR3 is TGTGCCAGCTGCGAGGTTCTTGGCATTAATGAAAAACTGTTTTTT. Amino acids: CASCEVLGINEKLFF.